This paragraph reports one TCR beta chain. Produced via immunoSEQ multiplex PCR; TCRdb's table is partial and in-frame only. Among some 330,000 clones listed, more than 70% were seen once. The data stem from a study of blood T cell repertoires in COVID-19. Whole-study context: Sources were T cells, B-cell-depleted T cells, or PBMCs; the material itself was cDNA or gDNA.

Individuals aged 18 to 89 years were recruited from 24 US areas. This TCR was recovered from a middle-aged man in a cohort exposed to, infected with or recovered from COVID-19 (not recorded which). The material sequenced was PBMCs or T cells enriched from blood (not recorded which).

In nucleotides, the CDR3 is TGTGCCACCAGCAGCGGACAGGGCCCTTACGAGCAGTACTTC. Its protein product is CATSSGQGPYEQYF. The gene calls are TRBV15 and TRBJ2-7; 8 bases align to TRBD1. J gave up 4 bases and V 3 bases, and 5 bases lay outside the gene matches. Germline assignment: CDR1 LNHNV and CDR2 YYDKDF (reference sequence). CDR3 size: 14 residues.